This entry is about one TCR beta chain. The target of this receptor is not known. Within one base of it there is no much larger clone, and no base qualities were kept. The sample comes from a study of control samples from healthy donors and cancer patients (TCRdb year 2020). Library construction relied on the immunoSEQ multiplex PCR assay. TCRdb re-hosts the immuneACCESS table, in-frame sequences only. Its copies lack some clones; in the studies checked, an unresolved V gene accounts for under half of them, and the cause for the rest is not known. This sample gives tens of thousands of clones in total; around 93% of them show up just once. Together, the top ten hold 2.8% of the sample. There are 17 amino acids in the CDR3, from cysteine to phenylalanine inclusive. The DNA shown is the 51-base CDR3, in frame from base 1. V trim: 0 bases; J trim: 2 bases; unmatched bases: 3. The germline V gene gives CDR1 as KGHDR and CDR2 as SFDVKD.

The TCR originated in a woman younger than 45 in good health. The sample taken for sequencing was blood. The sequence links TRBV24-1 to TRBJ2-1; TRBD1 agrees with 10 junctional bases. Here the CDR3 is given as CATSDLRGTGAYNEQFF. The bases read TGTGCCACCAGTGATTTGCGGGGGACAGGGGCCTACAATGAGCAGTTCTTC.